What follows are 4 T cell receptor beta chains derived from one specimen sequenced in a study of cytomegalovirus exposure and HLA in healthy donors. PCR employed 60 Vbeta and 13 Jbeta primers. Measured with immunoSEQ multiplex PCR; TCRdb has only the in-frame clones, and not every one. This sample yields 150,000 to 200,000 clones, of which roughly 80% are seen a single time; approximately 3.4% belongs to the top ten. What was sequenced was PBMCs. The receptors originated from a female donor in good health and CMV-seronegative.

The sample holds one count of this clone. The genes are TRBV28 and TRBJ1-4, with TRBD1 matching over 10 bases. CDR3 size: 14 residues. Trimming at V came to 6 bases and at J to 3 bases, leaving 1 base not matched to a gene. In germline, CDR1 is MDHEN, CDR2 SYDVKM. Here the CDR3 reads CASRGTGANEKLFF. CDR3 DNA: TGTGCCAGCAGGGGGACAGGGGCTAATGAAAAACTGTTTTTT.

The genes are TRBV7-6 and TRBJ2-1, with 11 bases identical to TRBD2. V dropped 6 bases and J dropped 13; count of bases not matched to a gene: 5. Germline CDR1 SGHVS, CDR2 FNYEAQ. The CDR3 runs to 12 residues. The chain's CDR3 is CASSSGRAAQFF. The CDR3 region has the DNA TGTGCCAGCAGTAGCGGGAGGGCCGCCCAGTTCTTC.

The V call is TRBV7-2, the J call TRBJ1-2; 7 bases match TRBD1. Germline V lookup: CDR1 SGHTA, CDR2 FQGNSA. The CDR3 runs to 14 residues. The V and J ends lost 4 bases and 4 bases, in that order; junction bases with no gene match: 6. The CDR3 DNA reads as TGTGCCAGCAGCTCTTGGACAGGCCCCTATGGCTACACCTTC. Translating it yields CASSSWTGPYGYTF.

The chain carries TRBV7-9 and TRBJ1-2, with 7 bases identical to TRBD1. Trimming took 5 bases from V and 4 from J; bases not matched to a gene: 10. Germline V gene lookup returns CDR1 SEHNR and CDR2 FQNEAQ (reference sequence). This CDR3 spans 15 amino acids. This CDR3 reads CASSPVGQVFYGYTF. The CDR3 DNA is TGTGCCAGCAGCCCAGTTGGACAGGTCTTCTATGGCTACACCTTC. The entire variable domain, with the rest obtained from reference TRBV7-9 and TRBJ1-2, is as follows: DTGVSQNPRHKITKRGQNVTFRCDPISEHNRLYWYRQTLGQGPEFLTYFQNEAQLEKSRLLSDRFSAERPKGSFSTLEIQRTEQGDSAMYLCASSPVGQVFYGYTFGSGTRLTVV.